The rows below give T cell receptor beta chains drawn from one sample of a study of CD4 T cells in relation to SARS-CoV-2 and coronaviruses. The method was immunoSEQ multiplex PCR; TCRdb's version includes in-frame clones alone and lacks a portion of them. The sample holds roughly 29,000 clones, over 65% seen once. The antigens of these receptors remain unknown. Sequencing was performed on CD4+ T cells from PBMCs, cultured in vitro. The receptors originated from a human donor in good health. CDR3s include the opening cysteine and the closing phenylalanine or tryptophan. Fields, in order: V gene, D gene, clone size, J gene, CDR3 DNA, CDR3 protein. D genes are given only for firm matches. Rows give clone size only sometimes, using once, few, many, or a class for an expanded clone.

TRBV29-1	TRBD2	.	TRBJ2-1	TGCAGCGTGTCCCCGGGACTAGCGGGGACTGAGCAGTTCTTC	CSVSPGLAGTEQFF
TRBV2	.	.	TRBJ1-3	TGTGCCAGCAGAAAAGACAGCTCTGGAAACACCATATATTTT	CASRKDSSGNTIYF
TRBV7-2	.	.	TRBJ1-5	TGTGCCAGCAGCTTTGCGGGACACCGAAGTAGCAATCAGCCCCAGCATTTT	CASSFAGHRSSNQPQHF
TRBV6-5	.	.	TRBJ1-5	TGTGCCAGCAGTTACTCGGGGGACACAAATCAGCCCCAGCATTTT	CASSYSGDTNQPQHF
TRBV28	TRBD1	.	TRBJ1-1	TGTGCCAGGCTGACAGGGCTTAACACTGAAGCTTTCTTT	CARLTGLNTEAFF
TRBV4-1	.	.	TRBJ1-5	TGCGCCAGCAGCCGACTCCAGGGTATTCAGCCCCAGCATTTT	CASSRLQGIQPQHF
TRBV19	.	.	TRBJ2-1	TGTGCCAGTAGTATAGAGGCTACCTACAATGAGCAGTTCTTC	CASSIEATYNEQFF
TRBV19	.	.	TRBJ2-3	TGTGCCAGTAGTAGCGGCACAGATACGCAGTATTTT	CASSSGTDTQYF
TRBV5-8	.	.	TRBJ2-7	TGTGCCAGCAGCTTCCCAGCATCGAGCTCCTACGAGCAGTACTTC	CASSFPASSSYEQYF
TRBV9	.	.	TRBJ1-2	TGTGCCAGCAGCGACCCGGGCCGAGGCTACACCTTC	CASSDPGRGYTF
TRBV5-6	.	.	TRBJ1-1	TGTGCCAGCAGTTTCCTCTCTTCGTTGAACACTGAAGCTTTCTTT	CASSFLSSLNTEAFF
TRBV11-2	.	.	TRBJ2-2	TGTGCCAGCACCCCATATCGGGGGGAGCTGTTTTTT	CASTPYRGELFF
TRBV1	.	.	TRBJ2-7	TGCACCAGCAGCCAATGGGGCGGCGGCCTAGCGGGGGGAGCCTACGAGCAGTACTTC	CTSSQWGGGLAGGAYEQYF
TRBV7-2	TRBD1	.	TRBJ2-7	TGTGCCAGCAGCTTTCGAGGGGGCTTAGGCTACGAGCAGTACTTC	CASSFRGGLGYEQYF
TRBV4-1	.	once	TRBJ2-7	TGCGCCAGCAGCCATGCTGAGGGGGGTTCCTACGAGCAGTACTTC	CASSHAEGGSYEQYF
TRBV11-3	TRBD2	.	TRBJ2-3	TGTGCCAGCAGCTTAGGTAGGACTAGCGGCGCAGATACGCAGTATTTT	CASSLGRTSGADTQYF
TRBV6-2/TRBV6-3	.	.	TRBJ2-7	TGTGCCAGCAGTTCGATCGGGGCGGTCCAGTACTTC	CASSSIGAVQYF
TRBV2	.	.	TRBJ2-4	TGTGCCAGCCAGGTGGCCGAGGGGGCCAAAAACATTCAGTACTTC	CASQVAEGAKNIQYF
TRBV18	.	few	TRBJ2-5	TGTGCCAGCTCACCATCTCTCACAGACCAAGAGACCCAGTACTTC	CASSPSLTDQETQYF
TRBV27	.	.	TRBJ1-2	TGTGCCAGCAGTCCCTCGACTGGAGCGGTTCGCGGCTACACCTTC	CASSPSTGAVRGYTF
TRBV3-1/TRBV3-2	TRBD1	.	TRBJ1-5	TGTGCCAGCAGCTATCGGGACAGAAATCAGCCCCAGCATTTT	CASSYRDRNQPQHF
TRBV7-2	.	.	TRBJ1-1	TGTGCCAGCAGCCCTAGCCGTCAGAACACTGAAGCTTTCTTT	CASSPSRQNTEAFF
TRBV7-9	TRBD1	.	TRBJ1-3	TGTGCCAGCAGCAAAGGAAGGGGGCCTTCTGGAAACACCATATATTTT	CASSKGRGPSGNTIYF
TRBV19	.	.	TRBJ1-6	TGTGCCAGTAGTCATCAGCACAGGGCGAATTCACCCCTCCACTTT	CASSHQHRANSPLHF
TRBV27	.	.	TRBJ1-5	TGTGCCAGCAGAACAGGGTTGGGTCAGCCCCAGCATTTT	CASRTGLGQPQHF
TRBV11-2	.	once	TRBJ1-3	TGTGCCAGCAGCTCCCGGCGGGACTTCTCTGGAAACACCATATATTTT	CASSSRRDFSGNTIYF
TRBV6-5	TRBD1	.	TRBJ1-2	TGTGCCAGCCGCAGGGGGGAAGGAGGGAACTATGGCTACACCTTC	CASRRGEGGNYGYTF
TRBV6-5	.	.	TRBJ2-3	TGTGCCACCAACCCCCCAATGGGCGGCACAGATACGCAGTATTTT	CATNPPMGGTDTQYF
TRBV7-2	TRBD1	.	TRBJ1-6	TGTGCCAGCAGCTTATTGGGACAGGGGGCTGATTCACCCCTCCACTTT	CASSLLGQGADSPLHF
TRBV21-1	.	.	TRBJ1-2	TGTGCCAGCAGCAATCCCAAGACAGGGTTATTTGGCTACACCTTC	CASSNPKTGLFGYTF
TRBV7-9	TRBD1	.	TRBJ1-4	TGTGCCAGCAGCTTGGGGGACAGGTTCGGTGAAAAACTGTTTTTT	CASSLGDRFGEKLFF
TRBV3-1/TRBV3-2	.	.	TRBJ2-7	TGTGCCAGCAGCCTCTACTACGAGCAGTACTTC	CASSLYYEQYF
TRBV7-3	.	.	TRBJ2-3	TGTGCCAGCAGCTTAAGGGACTTCACAGATACGCAGTATTTT	CASSLRDFTDTQYF
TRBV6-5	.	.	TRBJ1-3	TGTGCCAGCAGGACCGGAGGGGCTGGAAACACCATATATTTT	CASRTGGAGNTIYF
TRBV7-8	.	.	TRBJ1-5	TGTGCCAGCAGCTCGGCGCACACAGTTTTGGTTGGCAATCAGCCCCAGCATTTT	CASSSAHTVLVGNQPQHF
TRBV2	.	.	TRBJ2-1	TGTGCCAGCAGTTCTAGATCCTACAATGAGCAGTTCTTC	CASSSRSYNEQFF
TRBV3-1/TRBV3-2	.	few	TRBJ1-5	TGTGCCAGCAGCCAAGGTGGTCGGGGGGTTGGTCAGCCCCAGCATTTT	CASSQGGRGVGQPQHF
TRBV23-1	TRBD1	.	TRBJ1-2	TGCGCCAGCAGTCATCCCGAACAGGGGGCGCCGAACTATGGCTACACCTTC	CASSHPEQGAPNYGYTF
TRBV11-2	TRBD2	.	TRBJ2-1	TGTGCCAGCAGTCCAACCGGGGGGGGTTACAATGAGCAGTTCTTC	CASSPTGGGYNEQFF
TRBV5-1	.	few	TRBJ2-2	TGCGCCAGCAGCCCAGGGATCAGGGTTACCGGGGAGCTGTTTTTT	CASSPGIRVTGELFF
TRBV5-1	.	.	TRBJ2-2	TGCGCCAGCCAGGGTAGCAGTGACGGGGAGCTGTTTTTT	CASQGSSDGELFF